Below are 30 T cell receptor beta chains sequenced from a single sample in a study of identical twins. TCRdb processed the 5' RACE reads anew with MiXCR; each CDR3 protein has one entry. The top ten hold approximately 12% of the sample, which has about 100,000 distinct CDR3 sequences, just under 6% seen once. Sequenced sample: memory T cells sorted from blood. These receptors were taken from a woman in her forties or fifties in good health.

Ten or more counts support this clonotype. The chain has TRBV3-1 and TRBJ2-3, with unresolved D. The length of the CDR3 is 12 residues. Germline V lookup: CDR1 LGHDT, CDR2 YNNKEL (reference sequence). With 0 bases removed from V and 6 bases from J, the gap between germline ends came to 4 bases. In nucleotides, the CDR3 is TGTGCCAGCAGCCAAGATGAGGATACGCAGTATTTT. Amino acid sequence: CASSQDEDTQYF.

V and J are TRBV12-5 and TRBJ2-5; the match to TRBD1 covers 7 bases. This CDR3 spans 12 amino acids. Germline CDR1 reads LGHNT; CDR2 reads FRNRAP. After removal of 6 bases from V and 3 bases from J, the junction contained 1 base not matched to a gene. For the CDR3, the DNA is TGTGCTAGTGGGGACAGGAAAGAGACCCAGTACTTC. Protein sequence: CASGDRKETQYF.

This clonotype has only a few counts. The J gene is TRBJ2-6, the V gene TRBV14; D gene uncertain. Germline V gene data show CDR1 as SGHDN and CDR2 as FVKESK. V was pared by 1 base and J by 1 base, with 11 bases between. The CDR3 spans 17 residues. CDR3 amino acids: CASSQVGGVSGANVLTF. The CDR3 nucleotides read TGTGCCAGCAGCCAAGTAGGTGGAGTGTCTGGGGCCAACGTCCTGACTTTC.

This clonotype came up many times. V and J are TRBV30 and TRBJ2-1, with TRBD1 matching over 9 bases. Trimming removed 0 bases from V and 9 bases from J; junction bases left unmatched: 3. The germline gives CDR1 GTSNPN, CDR2 SVGIG (reference sequence). The CDR3 covers 13 residues. The CDR3 spells CAWSVTGGVEQFF. CDR3 DNA: TGTGCCTGGAGTGTTACAGGGGGCGTTGAGCAGTTCTTC.

This clonotype was seen repeatedly, ten times or more. The chain employs TRBV5-1 and TRBJ2-7; D unclear. The CDR3 extends over 14 amino acids. Germline CDR1 SGHRS, CDR2 YFSETQ. Between the trimmed V and J ends, which lost 2 bases and 1 base, there was a span of 10 bases. The CDR3 coding sequence is TGCGCCAGCAGCTTTTTGGCCACTTCCTACGAGCAGTACTTC. This encodes CASSFLATSYEQYF.

This clonotype was found many times. The J gene is TRBJ1-3, the V gene TRBV3-1, with TRBD1 matching over 7 bases. CDR3 length equals 15 residues. Trimming took 4 bases from V and 5 from J; bases not matched to a gene: 8. Germline-derived CDR1 and CDR2 are LGHDT and YNNKEL (reference sequence). The CDR3 DNA follows: TGTGCCAGCAGCCCCAGGGGGGGACCAAGAAACACCATATATTTT. The encoded protein is CASSPRGGPRNTIYF.

This clonotype was picked up many times. The chain uses TRBV12-3 or TRBV12-4 and TRBJ1-5; D unresolved. The V end was cut by 3 bases, the J end by 3 bases, with 9 bases between. CDR3 length equals 14 residues. For the CDR3, the DNA is TGTGCCAGCAGTTTGATGGGATTCAATCAGCCCCAGCATTTT. It yields the protein CASSLMGFNQPQHF.

In its sample, this clonotype was seen many times. This chain joins TRBV5-1 and TRBJ2-5; D not certain. V lost 0 bases and J 2 bases, leaving 5 bases between the germline ends. The length of the CDR3 is 13 residues. Germline V CDR1 and CDR2: SGHRS, YFSETQ. In DNA, the CDR3 is TGCGCCAGCAGCTTGGCGGTACAAGAGACCCAGTACTTC. Encoded protein: CASSLAVQETQYF.

This clonotype was seen only a few times. The V gene is TRBV19, the J gene TRBJ2-7; maybe TRBD2 (6 bases). This CDR3 comprises 13 residues. V lost 9 bases and J 6 bases, leaving 18 bases between the germline ends. Germline CDR1 and CDR2: LNHDA and SQIVND (reference sequence). The DNA of the CDR3 is TGTGCCAGCCGCGGGCGGGGTCCTTTCGAGCAGTACTTC. It is translated as CASRGRGPFEQYF.

This clonotype was counted between two and nine times. This chain uses TRBV20-1 with TRBJ2-3; 14 bases align to TRBD2. Germline CDR1 DFQATT, CDR2 SNEGSKA (reference sequence). V lost 6 bases, J lost 1 base, and 12 bases stayed unmatched. This CDR3 is built from 18 residues. The CDR3 DNA follows: TGCAGTGCCATGACTAGCGGGAGGGCCAGACTTGGCACAGATACGCAGTATTTT. As protein: CSAMTSGRARLGTDTQYF.

This clonotype appeared a few times. This chain links TRBV6-1 with TRBJ2-6; D is undetermined. V dropped 1 base and J dropped 1 base, with 5 bases sitting between them. CDR1 is MNHNS and CDR2 is SASEGT in the germline V gene. This CDR3 contains 15 residues. CDR3 nucleotide sequence: TGTGCCAGCAGTGAAGGACAATCTGGGGCCAACGTCCTGACTTTC. It specifies CASSEGQSGANVLTF.

Turning to this clonotype: A much larger clone lies one base from this, so it may be a read error. The chain joins TRBV3-1 to TRBJ2-1; a possible D gene is TRBD2 (5 bases). CDR3 length: 14 residues. The V end was cut by 5 bases, the J end by 4 bases, with 12 bases between. The germline gives CDR1 LGHDT, CDR2 YNNKEL (reference sequence). The CDR3 spells CASSNEDLYNEQFF. CDR3 in DNA: TGTGCCAGCAGCAATGAGGACTTGTACAATGAGCAGTTCTTC.

This clonotype was seen repeatedly, ten times or more. This chain connects TRBV5-1 to TRBJ1-1; D is unclear. CDR3 size: 13 residues. Germline lookup yields CDR1 SGHRS and CDR2 YFSETQ. With 3 bases removed from V and 2 bases from J, the gap between germline ends came to 8 bases. The CDR3 DNA is TGCGCCAGCAGCTCCCCTTTAAACACTGAAGCTTTCTTT. Translation gives CASSSPLNTEAFF.

There are many counts of this clonotype. The rearrangement joins TRBV7-2 to TRBJ1-2; 9 nucleotides agree with TRBD1. Germline trimming cut 4 bases from V and 4 bases from J; bases unmatched to any gene: 4. This CDR3 has 14 amino acids. Germline V gives CDR1 SGHTA, CDR2 FQGNSA. The CDR3: CASSWGQGLYGYTF. For the CDR3, the DNA is TGTGCCAGCAGCTGGGGACAGGGACTCTATGGCTACACCTTC.

This clonotype was seen repeatedly, ten times or more. The V gene is TRBV5-1, the J gene TRBJ1-3; D is possibly TRBD1 (5 bases). This CDR3 region has 14 residues. Germline assignment: CDR1 SGHRS and CDR2 YFSETQ. Deletions cut 6 bases from V and 2 bases from J, with 12 bases between. The CDR3 loop reads CASKSRVAGNTIYF. For the CDR3, the DNA is TGCGCCAGCAAGAGCAGGGTTGCTGGAAACACCATATATTTT. The variable domain in full, completed from reference TRBV5-1 and TRBJ1-3, reads KAGVTQTPRYLIKTRGQQVTLSCSPISGHRSVSWYQQTPGQGLQFLFEYFSETQRNKGNFPGRFSGRQFSNSRSEMNVSTLELGDSALYLCASKSRVAGNTIYFGEGSWLTVV.

Here the CDR3 reads CASSAAASGRLSTDTQYF. The CDR3 bases are TGTGCCAGCAGCGCCGCGGCTAGCGGGAGACTGAGTACAGATACGCAGTATTTT. The chain recombines TRBV7-8 with TRBJ2-3; 10 nucleotides line up with TRBD2. Germline CDR1 SGHVS, CDR2 FQNEAQ. J gave up 3 bases and V 5 bases, and 14 bases lay outside the gene matches. The CDR3 consists of 18 residues.

This clonotype was recorded at least ten times. The chain is built from TRBV9 and TRBJ2-5, with TRBD1 matching 8 bases. With 1 base clipped from V and 1 base from J, the junction kept 3 bases outside the gene matches. The CDR3 is 15 residues long. CDR1 is SGDLS, CDR2 YYNGEE, per germline. The chain's CDR3 is CASSVTGQGQETQYF. For the CDR3, the DNA is TGTGCCAGCAGCGTAACAGGACAGGGCCAAGAGACCCAGTACTTC.

This clonotype was detected ten times or more. The chain recombines TRBV20-1 with TRBJ2-2; D may correspond to TRBD1 or TRBD2 (5 bases each). This CDR3 comprises 15 residues. Germline-derived CDR1 and CDR2 are DFQATT and SNEGSKA (reference sequence). Trimming took 0 bases from V and 4 from J, leaving 12 bases between them. The CDR3 coding sequence is TGCAGTGCTAGAGATCCCGGGGCGGCCACCGGGGAGCTGTTTTTT. It specifies CSARDPGAATGELFF.

The table lists this clonotype with many counts. The chain joins TRBV5-1 to TRBJ2-1, with 14 bases matching TRBD2. Trimming cost V 4 bases and J 5 bases; bases outside gene matches: 5. Germline CDR1 reads SGHRS; CDR2 reads YFSETQ. This CDR3 contains 16 residues. For the CDR3, the DNA is TGCGCCAGCAGCGACGGGACTAGCGGGAGAGACAATGAGCAGTTCTTC. Amino acid sequence: CASSDGTSGRDNEQFF. The full variable domain, completed using reference TRBV5-1 and TRBJ2-1, is KAGVTQTPRYLIKTRGQQVTLSCSPISGHRSVSWYQQTPGQGLQFLFEYFSETQRNKGNFPGRFSGRQFSNSRSEMNVSTLELGDSALYLCASSDGTSGRDNEQFFGPGTRLTVL.

This clonotype has a count of ten or more. The J gene is TRBJ2-2, the V gene TRBV6-6; D may be TRBD2 (5 bases). The V gene's germline CDR1 is MNHNY and CDR2 SVGAGI (reference sequence). CDR3 size: 15 residues. Trimming removed 6 bases at V and 4 bases at J, with 15 bases between. CDR3 loop: CASSTLDSSTGELFF. CDR3 DNA sequence: TGTGCCAGCAGCACACTGGACTCCTCCACCGGGGAGCTGTTTTTT.

This clonotype was found many times. CDR3 in DNA: TGCGCCAGCAGCCAACAGGGGGTGCTTAAGCAGGCTTTCTTT. It specifies CASSQQGVLKQAFF. The chain carries TRBV5-1 and TRBJ1-1, with 8 positions matching TRBD1. Germline CDR1 SGHRS, CDR2 YFSETQ. The V gene end was trimmed by 4 bases and the J gene end by 11 bases; junction bases not matched to a gene: 13. The CDR3 runs 14 residues. The full variable domain, in which reference TRBV5-1 and TRBJ1-1 provide the parts outside the CDR3, is KAGVTQTPRYLIKTRGQQVTLSCSPISGHRSVSWYQQTPGQGLQFLFEYFSETQRNKGNFPGRFSGRQFSNSRSEMNVSTLELGDSALYLCASSQQGVLKQAFFGQGTRLTVV.

In this sample, this clonotype turned up many times. The chain couples TRBV24-1 to TRBJ2-5; a possible D gene is TRBD1 (6 bases). The CDR3 has 16 residues. Trimming cost V 4 bases and J 2 bases, with 16 bases left between them. Germline CDR1 reads KGHDR; CDR2 reads SFDVKD. The CDR3 here is CATSEPTGWGQETQYF. The CDR3 DNA is TGTGCCACCAGTGAGCCGACAGGTTGGGGACAAGAGACCCAGTACTTC.

This clonotype was recorded at least ten times. The chain links TRBV12-3 or TRBV12-4 to TRBJ1-2; TRBD1 is a possible D gene (5 bases). CDR3 size: 12 residues. Trimming cost V 10 bases and J 1 base, with 10 bases left between them. CDR3: CATRGDNYGYTF. In nucleotides, the CDR3 is TGTGCCACCCGGGGGGATAACTATGGCTACACCTTC.

This clonotype appeared many times. This chain uses TRBV5-5 with TRBJ1-4; D gene ambiguous. The V end lost 2 bases, the J end lost 0 bases, and 5 bases lay between the germline ends. The germline gives CDR1 SGHKS, CDR2 YYEKEE (reference sequence). This CDR3 is 14 amino acids long. The CDR3 reads CASSLIATNEKLFF. The CDR3 bases are TGTGCCAGCAGCTTAATTGCAACTAATGAAAAACTGTTTTTT.

In its sample, this clonotype was seen many times. V is TRBV30 and J is TRBJ2-1, with 8 bases that match TRBD1. J was trimmed by 4 bases and V by 4 bases; bases with no gene match: 12. CDR1 is GTSNPN and CDR2 is SVGIG in the germline V gene (reference sequence). This CDR3 is 16 amino acids long. CDR3 amino acids: CAWKELQGDSYNEQFF. CDR3 sequence (DNA): TGTGCCTGGAAAGAACTACAGGGGGATTCATACAATGAGCAGTTCTTC.

The table lists this clonotype with a few counts. V gene TRBV23-1 combines with J gene TRBJ2-7; D is unclear. TRBV23-1 belongs to the ORF category, with a function that is uncertain. This CDR3 has 13 residues. The V and J ends lost 8 bases and 0 bases respectively, with 11 bases between them. In DNA form, the CDR3 reads TGCGCCAGCCCTCCGACCGACTCCTACGAGCAGTACTTC. Translated: CASPPTDSYEQYF.

This clonotype was seen more than once but under ten times. The chain carries TRBV5-1 and TRBJ2-2, with a weak D call TRBD2 (6 bases). The germline V gene encodes CDR1 SGHRS and CDR2 YFSETQ. V was shortened by 3 bases and J by 1 base, with 13 bases between the two germline ends. This CDR3 comprises 16 residues. The CDR3 loop reads CASSWRGGGNTGELFF. CDR3 nucleotides: TGCGCCAGCAGCTGGAGGGGCGGAGGGAACACCGGGGAGCTGTTTTTT.

The chain employs TRBV7-9 and TRBJ1-2; maybe TRBD1 (6 bases). Germline V gene sequence: CDR1 SEHNR, CDR2 FQNEAQ (reference sequence). Trimming removed 1 base at V and 7 bases at J, with 16 bases between. The CDR3 spans 15 residues. CDR3 nucleotides: TGTGCCAGCAGCTTAGGAGGGGGAACGACCTCTGGCTACACCTTC. This codes for CASSLGGGTTSGYTF.

Only a few counts were recorded for this clonotype. V is TRBV12-3 or TRBV12-4 and J is TRBJ2-3; TRBD1 is a possible D gene (6 bases). V lost 5 bases, J lost 11 bases, and 11 bases lay in between. CDR3 size: 11 residues. In DNA form, the CDR3 reads TGTGCCAGCAGTCAGGGGTTGGTGCAGTATTTT. This translates into CASSQGLVQYF.

This clonotype was detected ten times or more. This chain uses TRBV28 with TRBJ2-1; the match to TRBD1 covers 10 bases. Trimming cost V 6 bases and J 7 bases; bases outside gene matches: 9. Germline CDR1 and CDR2: MDHEN and SYDVKM. This CDR3 contains 15 residues. The CDR3 sequence: CASRIPGQGWNEQFF. In DNA, the CDR3 is TGTGCCAGCAGAATTCCGGGACAGGGGTGGAATGAGCAGTTCTTC.